This T cell receptor (beta chain) was profiled in a study of cytomegalovirus exposure and HLA in healthy donors. Study-wide findings and caveats: The study listed around 150 cytomegalovirus-associated TCR beta chains. A later analysis associated 15,000 or so TCR beta sequences with HLA alleles at a 0.05 false discovery rate.

To note about this clone: The antigen remains unidentified.

The PCR ran on 60 Vbeta and 13 Jbeta primers. Sequenced by immunoSEQ multiplex PCR; TCRdb stores in-frame clones only, minus some. The sample holds 90,000 to 150,000 clones; approximately 78% are singletons and the top ten take 3.3%. This receptor was taken from a woman aged 25 to 39 in good health and CMV-seropositive. The sequencing input was PBMCs.

The chain's CDR3 is CASSFREGPDTQYF. CDR3 DNA sequence: TGTGCCAGCAGTTTCAGGGAGGGCCCAGATACGCAGTATTTT. The chain uses TRBV28 and TRBJ2-3; TRBD2 aligns across 7 bases. The CDR3 length is 14 residues. Germline V CDR1 and CDR2: MDHEN, SYDVKM. The V segment lost 3 bases and the J segment 4 bases; nucleotides outside the gene matches: 4.